These T cell receptor beta chains were read from a single sample in a study of control samples from healthy donors and cancer patients. Only in-frame clones appear in the TCRdb table, and some are missing; sequencing was by immunoSEQ multiplex PCR. Of about 180,000 clones in the sample, around 92% are singletons; the top ten hold approximately 2%. The sample taken for sequencing was blood. These receptors were taken from a woman between 35 and 50 years old in good health. The CDR3 runs from the conserved cysteine through the conserved F or W. The D gene is left open where the match is weak. The listing skips clone size in some rows; elsewhere it reads once, few, many or a size class.

v_call: TRBV5-1
j_call: TRBJ2-5
clone_size: -
d_call: TRBD2
cdr3_aa: CASSPGLAGGPGETQYF
cdr3_nt: TGCGCCAGCAGCCCGGGACTAGCGGGGGGGCCCGGAGAGACCCAGTACTTC

v_call: TRBV2
j_call: TRBJ2-7
clone_size: -
d_call: -
cdr3_aa: CASRSVRGYYEQYF
cdr3_nt: TGTGCCAGCAGGTCAGTCAGGGGTTACTACGAGCAGTACTTC

v_call: TRBV5-1
j_call: TRBJ2-7
clone_size: once
d_call: TRBD1
cdr3_aa: CASSFTTGTGSYEQYF
cdr3_nt: TGCGCCAGCAGCTTTACGACCGGGACAGGCTCCTACGAGCAGTACTTC

v_call: TRBV5-1
j_call: TRBJ2-2
clone_size: -
d_call: -
cdr3_aa: CASSYGPRGGDTGELFF
cdr3_nt: TGCGCCAGCAGCTATGGGCCACGTGGTGGGGACACCGGGGAGCTGTTTTTT

v_call: TRBV3-1/TRBV3-2
j_call: TRBJ2-1
clone_size: -
d_call: TRBD2
cdr3_aa: CASSQGGGGYNEQFF
cdr3_nt: TGTGCCAGCAGCCAGGGCGGGGGTGGCTACAATGAGCAGTTCTTC

v_call: TRBV5-1
j_call: TRBJ2-1
clone_size: -
d_call: -
cdr3_aa: CASSWTDSSYNEQFF
cdr3_nt: TGCGCCAGCAGCTGGACGGATAGCTCCTACAATGAGCAGTTCTTC

v_call: TRBV7-2
j_call: TRBJ1-2
clone_size: -
d_call: -
cdr3_aa: CASSPSMGTFYGYTF
cdr3_nt: TGTGCCAGCAGCCCCTCAATGGGGACCTTCTATGGCTACACCTTC

v_call: TRBV10-3
j_call: TRBJ1-1
clone_size: -
d_call: -
cdr3_aa: CAISEMLVGRVNTEAFF
cdr3_nt: TGTGCCATCAGTGAGATGCTCGTCGGGAGGGTGAACACTGAAGCTTTCTTT

v_call: TRBV10-3
j_call: TRBJ1-1
clone_size: once
d_call: -
cdr3_aa: CAISESRAGDEAFF
cdr3_nt: TGTGCCATCAGTGAGTCGAGGGCAGGGGATGAAGCTTTCTTT

v_call: TRBV5-4
j_call: TRBJ2-1
clone_size: -
d_call: -
cdr3_aa: CASSLAVGALSSYNEQFF
cdr3_nt: TGTGCCAGCAGCTTAGCGGTTGGGGCCCTGAGCTCCTACAATGAGCAGTTCTTC

v_call: TRBV5-1
j_call: TRBJ2-3
clone_size: -
d_call: TRBD1
cdr3_aa: CASSSGTGVDTQYF
cdr3_nt: TGCGCCAGCAGCTCCGGGACAGGTGTGGATACGCAGTATTTT

v_call: TRBV15
j_call: TRBJ2-3
clone_size: once
d_call: -
cdr3_aa: CATSSRAGTDTQYF
cdr3_nt: TGTGCCACCAGCTCTCGAGCGGGTACAGATACGCAGTATTTT

v_call: TRBV7-9
j_call: TRBJ1-4
clone_size: few
d_call: TRBD1
cdr3_aa: CASSLAPQGASNEKLFF
cdr3_nt: TGTGCCAGCAGCTTAGCCCCCCAGGGGGCGTCTAATGAAAAACTGTTTTTT

v_call: TRBV4-2
j_call: TRBJ2-3
clone_size: few
d_call: TRBD2
cdr3_aa: CASRTERGAPDTQYF
cdr3_nt: TGTGCCAGCAGAACGGAGCGGGGAGCCCCAGATACGCAGTATTTT

v_call: TRBV18
j_call: TRBJ1-3
clone_size: -
d_call: -
cdr3_aa: CASSPLPRGLSGNTIYF
cdr3_nt: TGTGCCAGCTCACCCCTACCAAGGGGACTCTCTGGAAACACCATATATTTT